The clone carrying this T cell receptor beta chain was recorded once. V gave up 6 bases and J gave up 1 base; unmatched junction bases: 5. The CDR3 sequence is 14 residues long. Germline CDR1 and CDR2: SNHLY and FYNNEI. These data originate in a study of blood T cell repertoires in COVID-19. On the study more broadly: Samples taken during acute and convalescent COVID-19 were collected in the United States, Italy and Spain. Sample material is recorded as cDNA or gDNA derived from T cells, B-cell-depleted T cells, or PBMCs.

Under the authors' procedure: Nucleated cell counts were estimated from reference gene primer amplification. Repertoires were generated with immunoSEQ multiplex PCR, while TCRdb's copy carries only in-frame clones and drops some. V, J and clone size reflect that table, while D and trimming were determined from the DNA. This sample has 100,000 to 150,000 clones, with 85% found just once. The gene calls are TRBV2 and TRBJ1-1; 7 nucleotides align to TRBD1. The TCR comes from a woman of 80 years or more with acute or convalescent COVID-19. Sequenced material: peripheral blood. As DNA, the CDR3 is TGTGCCAGCAGACTGGACAGGCAGAACACTGAAGCTTTCTTT. As protein: CASRLDRQNTEAFF.